The next 10 T cell receptor beta chains were all read from a single sample in a study of blood T cell repertoires in COVID-19. TCRdb's copy holds only in-frame clones and misses some; the assay was immunoSEQ multiplex PCR. This sample yields 130,000 to 150,000 clones, of which more than 75% are seen a single time; roughly 5.2% belongs to the top ten. Material for sequencing was peripheral blood. The receptor source for this set is a woman between 65 and 79 years old with COVID-19, enrolled during active disease.

This chain uses TRBV6-1 with TRBJ1-3; 8 bases align to TRBD1. The junction had 7 bases not matched to a gene; V was cut back by 1 base and J by 5 bases. The germline V gene has CDR1 MNHNS and CDR2 SASEGT. The CDR3 contains 16 residues. The CDR3 reads CASSEENRDRRNTIYF. CDR3 in DNA: TGTGCCAGCAGTGAAGAAAACCGGGACAGGAGAAACACCATATATTTT.

The chain links TRBV28 to TRBJ2-7; possibly TRBD1 for D (5 bases). The CDR3 totals 13 residues. Germline V gene lookup returns CDR1 MDHEN and CDR2 SYDVKM. Trimming stripped 6 bases from V and 4 bases from J, with 13 bases between. CDR3 coding DNA: TGTGCCAGCAGAGGGGCAGGGCTGTACGAGCAGTACTTC. Translated: CASRGAGLYEQYF.

This clone is a singleton in its sample. The chain recombines TRBV6-6 with TRBJ1-5; D is undetermined. The V end was cut by 6 bases, the J end by 2 bases, with 11 bases between. The CDR3 covers 14 residues. The germline gives CDR1 MNHNY, CDR2 SVGAGI (reference sequence). Written as DNA, the CDR3 is TGTGCCAGCAGCCCCCCAACGGGCAATCAGCCCCAGCATTTT. Its protein is CASSPPTGNQPQHF.

This chain links TRBV6-2 or TRBV6-3 with TRBJ2-3; possible D gene TRBD2, 6 bases. This CDR3 has 15 amino acids. Trimming pared 3 bases from V and 4 bases from J, leaving 14 bases between. Looked up from germline, CDR1 is MNHEY and CDR2 is SVGEGT. This CDR3 is CASSYRHWEADTQYF. CDR3 nucleotide sequence: TGTGCCAGCAGTTATCGACATTGGGAGGCAGATACGCAGTATTTT.

The J gene is TRBJ1-2, the V gene TRBV13, with 7 nucleotides matching TRBD1. The ends lost 5 bases at V and 1 base at J; junction bases unmatched: 4. The CDR3 extends over 14 amino acids. The germline CDR1 and CDR2 sequences are PRHDT and FYEKMQ (reference sequence). The CDR3, as DNA: TGTGCCAGCAGCACCACAGGGGTTAACTATGGCTACACCTTC. Its translation: CASSTTGVNYGYTF.

The V gene is TRBV6-5, the J gene TRBJ1-2; D is unclear. Per the germline V gene, CDR1 is MNHEY and CDR2 is SVGAGI. V lost 3 bases and J 4 bases, leaving 9 bases between the germline ends. The CDR3 has 13 amino acids. The CDR3 spells CASSYSGSYGYTF. CDR3 nucleotides: TGTGCCAGCAGTTATTCCGGGAGCTATGGCTACACCTTC.

CDR3 nucleotide sequence: TGTGCCAGTAGTACCTCCGGGACACTATCCTACAATGAGCAGTTCTTC. Translated: CASSTSGTLSYNEQFF. V usage is TRBV19 and J usage is TRBJ2-1, with D possibly being TRBD1 (6 bases). The germline V gene has CDR1 LNHDA and CDR2 SQIVND (reference sequence). Trimming stripped 4 bases from V and 1 base from J, with 14 bases between. The CDR3 runs 16 residues. The full variable domain, in which reference TRBV19 and TRBJ2-1 provide the parts outside the CDR3, is DGGITQSPKYLFRKEGQNVTLSCEQNLNHDAMYWYRQDPGQGLRLIYYSQIVNDFQKGDIAEGYSVSREKKESFPLTVTSAQKNPTAFYLCASSTSGTLSYNEQFFGPGTRLTVL.

The chain employs TRBV2 and TRBJ2-5, with D possibly matching TRBD2 (7 bases). Germline V lookup: CDR1 SNHLY, CDR2 FYNNEI. The CDR3 length is 15 residues. The V end lost 5 bases, the J end lost 5 bases, and 18 bases lay between the germline ends. Here the CDR3 reads CASSSRGAQGETQYF. The CDR3 nucleotides are TGTGCCAGCAGTTCCCGGGGGGCCCAGGGTGAGACCCAGTACTTC.

The gene calls are TRBV5-6 and TRBJ2-7; 9 bases match TRBD1. Germline CDR1 reads SGHDT; CDR2 reads YYEEEE. V lost 4 bases to trimming and J lost 5 bases; unmatched junction nucleotides: 7. The CDR3 contains 14 residues. The CDR3 sequence: CASSLTGGKDEQYF. CDR3 DNA sequence: TGTGCCAGCAGCCTGACAGGGGGTAAGGACGAGCAGTACTTC.

This clone occurred a few times. The V gene is TRBV12-3 or TRBV12-4, the J gene TRBJ2-7, with D maybe TRBD2 (6 bases). The CDR3 is 11 amino acids. The V and J ends lost 4 bases and 5 bases respectively, with 6 bases between them. The CDR3 DNA reads TGTGCCAGCAGTTGGGGGGACGAGCAGTACTTC. Encoded protein: CASSWGDEQYF.